Listed below are T cell receptor beta chains from one sample, sequenced in a study of persistence of HIV-infected CD4 T cells. These TCRs' antigens remain unknown. The repertoire was sequenced with immunoSEQ multiplex PCR; TCRdb's copy has only in-frame clones and lacks some. This table holds about 41,000 clones, 70% to 80% found once. Material: CD4+ T cells sorted from PBMCs after roughly 18-hour stimulation, obtained from a patient who received antiretroviral therapy. The receptors derive from an adult man with HIV who was CMV-seropositive. CDR3s include the opening cysteine and the closing phenylalanine or tryptophan. D genes are given only for firm matches. Clone size, where shown, is once, few, many, or a class for clones that have expanded.

>TRBJ1-3|18|TRBD1|TRBV5-1|NA
CASSLGRTGPGSGNTIYF
TGCGCCAGCAGCTTAGGGAGGACAGGGCCGGGCTCTGGAAACACCATATATTTT
>TRBJ1-2|13|NA|TRBV3-1/TRBV3-2|few
CASSQVGNYGYTF
TGTGCCAGCAGCCAAGTGGGTAACTATGGCTACACCTTC
>TRBJ1-2|14|NA|TRBV3-1/TRBV3-2|NA
CASSQGDWGAGYTF
TGTGCCAGCAGCCAAGGTGACTGGGGCGCCGGCTACACCTTC
>TRBJ1-2|20|TRBD1|TRBV6-1|NA
CASSEAMLRGRLLLNYGYTF
TGTGCCAGCAGTGAAGCGATGTTAAGGGGGCGGCTTCTTCTTAACTATGGCTACACCTTC
>TRBJ1-6|17|TRBD1|TRBV7-9|NA
CASSFLPGQGYNSPLHF
TGTGCCAGCAGCTTTTTACCGGGACAGGGATATAATTCACCCCTCCACTTT
>TRBJ1-1|13|NA|TRBV5-5|once
CASSLLLRAEAFF
TGTGCCAGCAGCTTGCTACTTCGAGCTGAAGCTTTCTTT
>TRBJ2-3|18|TRBD2|TRBV12-5|NA
CASAQGLAGGTSTDTQYF
TGTGCTAGTGCCCAGGGACTAGCGGGAGGAACTAGCACAGATACGCAGTATTTT
>TRBJ1-2|15|NA|TRBV9|once
CASSVAPAGSYGYTF
TGTGCCAGCAGCGTAGCCCCGGCAGGGAGCTATGGCTACACCTTC
>TRBJ1-5|12|TRBD1|TRBV2|NA
CASRTGLQPQHF
TGTGCCAGCAGGACAGGGCTGCAGCCCCAGCATTTT
>TRBJ2-7|15|NA|TRBV7-2|NA
CASSASSSTRYEQYF
TGTGCCAGCAGCGCTAGCTCTTCCACCCGTTACGAGCAGTACTTC
>TRBJ2-7|15|NA|TRBV6-5|NA
CASGRAGAKSYEQYF
TGTGCCAGCGGACGGGCAGGGGCCAAGTCCTACGAGCAGTACTTC
>TRBJ1-2|15|TRBD1|TRBV4-1|NA
CASSQGDRTNYGYTF
TGCGCCAGCAGCCAAGGGGACAGAACTAACTATGGCTACACCTTC
>TRBJ2-3|14|TRBD1|TRBV7-9|NA
CASSGDRYTDTQYF
TGTGCCAGCAGCGGGGACAGGTACACAGATACGCAGTATTTT
>TRBJ1-1|12|NA|TRBV5-1|few
CASSLEGGQAFF
TGCGCCAGCAGCTTGGAAGGCGGACAAGCTTTCTTT
>TRBJ1-5|16|TRBD1|TRBV6-6|NA
CASSAAPSRGTQPQHF
TGTGCCAGCAGCGCTGCCCCTAGCAGGGGGACTCAGCCCCAGCATTTT
>TRBJ2-1|13|NA|TRBV7-8|few
CASSLIAGTEQFF
TGTGCCAGCAGCTTAATCGCGGGTACTGAGCAGTTCTTC
>TRBJ1-5|15|NA|TRBV7-8|NA
CASSFRGNSNQPQHF
TGTGCCAGCAGCTTCCGTGGAAATAGCAATCAGCCCCAGCATTTT
>TRBJ2-2|17|NA|TRBV7-2|once
CASSLLSISANTGELFF
TGTGCCAGCAGCTTACTTAGTATTAGCGCGAACACCGGGGAGCTGTTTTTT
>TRBJ1-1|16|TRBD1|TRBV7-9|few
CASSSKRQGENTEAFF
TGTGCCAGCAGCTCCAAACGACAGGGTGAGAACACTGAAGCTTTCTTT
>TRBJ1-4|15|NA|TRBV14|NA
CASSQGRLVGEKLFF
TGTGCCAGCAGCCAAGGTCGGCTCGTCGGGGAAAAACTGTTTTTT
>TRBJ1-4|15|TRBD1|TRBV5-5|NA
CASSLTGVVREKLFF
TGTGCCAGCAGCTTAACAGGGGTAGTTAGGGAAAAACTGTTTTTT
>TRBJ1-1|16|NA|TRBV7-8|medium-sized
CASSFGQGLKNTEAFF
TGTGCCAGCAGCTTCGGCCAGGGGTTGAAGAACACTGAAGCTTTCTTT
>TRBJ2-3|12|NA|TRBV15|NA
CATSKVKGPQYF
TGTGCCACCAGCAAGGTTAAGGGCCCGCAGTATTTT